One and the same sample provided the 6 T cell receptor beta chains below, sequenced in a study of tumor-infiltrating lymphocytes in primary liver carcinoma (TCRdb year 2017). The instrument given in TCRdb is Illumina HiSeq 2500. TCRbeta-specific cDNA was reverse-transcribed from 500 ng total RNA using a constant-region primer and ProtoScript II reverse transcriptase. Construction of the TCRbeta libraries relied on three nested rounds of multiplex PCR, following a slightly modified ARM-PCR procedure. Each of the first two PCR rounds ran for about 10 cycles and used multiplex TRBV1-TRBV30 forward primers together with a Cbeta reverse primer. Through fastp at Q25 and MiXCR, TCRdb rebuilt clones from the public reads, retaining in-frame beta chains. Each record represents a unique CDR3 protein, reported with the most common genes and DNA among its rows. The table for this sample lists about 66,000 distinct CDR3 sequences; roughly two thirds of them were counted only once. The ten largest account for roughly 40% of the sample.

Total RNA and DNA were co-extracted without cell sorting from roughly 20-30 mg of bulk tissue using the AllPrep DNA/RNA mini kit. Material for sequencing was liver tumor tissue from sampling region 4. The cell subset or site tag for this specimen amounts to: tumor region T4, right-lateral pole. The receptors were sampled from a man aged 40-50 years with primary liver carcinoma and hepatitis B virus infection.

The CDR3 reads CSVQGSHDGDYTF. Written as DNA, the CDR3 is TGCAGCGTACAGGGAAGCCATGACGGGGACTACACCTTC. V gene TRBV29-1 combines with J gene TRBJ1-2; D is perhaps TRBD1 (6 bases). V dropped 6 bases and J dropped 10 bases, with 21 bases sitting between them. CDR3 size: 13 residues. Germline CDR1 and CDR2: SQVTM and ANQGSEA.

Remarks on this clonotype: Mismatch with germline at one junction end may stem from a read error. The V gene is TRBV7-8, the J gene TRBJ2-5, with D possibly TRBD2 on 5 matching bases. CDR1 and CDR2 (germline): SGHVS, FQNEAQ. The CDR3 length is 11 residues. The CDR3 loop is CAGSPGETPYF. For the CDR3, the DNA is TGTGCCGGCAGCCCCGGGGAGACCCCGTACTTC.

Note on this clonotype: An end of the junction does not agree with germline; a read error may underlie this. This rearrangement joins TRBV29-1 to TRBJ2-2; D may be TRBD1 or TRBD2 (5 bases each). Germline V gene lookup returns CDR1 SQVTM and CDR2 ANQGSEA. This CDR3 spans 14 amino acids. CDR3 loop: CSIESQGRGGELFF. The CDR3 DNA sequence: TGCAGCATTGAGAGTCAGGGACGGGGCGGGGAGCTGTTTTTT.

This clonotype was seen more than once but under ten times. This could be a read error, since a much larger clone is one nucleotide away. The chain has TRBV28 and TRBJ2-2, with 9 bases aligning to TRBD1. The germline CDR1 and CDR2 sequences are MDHEN and SYDVKM. This CDR3 comprises 14 residues. The CDR3 spells CASRRQGGTRELFF. The CDR3 DNA sequence: TGTGCCAGCAGGCGACAGGGGGGCACCAGGGAGCTGTTTTTT.

Regarding this clonotype: This could be a read error, since a much larger clone is one nucleotide away. J is TRBJ1-2 and V is TRBV12-3 or TRBV12-4; maybe TRBD1 (6 bases). This CDR3 is built from 12 residues. Trimming pared 7 bases from V and 10 bases from J, leaving 16 bases between. The CDR3 loop is CASNPQGGDYTF. CDR3 DNA sequence: TGTGCCAGCAACCCACAGGGTGGGGACTACACCTTC.

Points on this clonotype: This clone may be a read error of a much larger clone one base away. The chain uses TRBV7-3 and TRBJ2-7, with D possibly being TRBD2 (6 bases). The germline V and J ends were trimmed by 7 bases and 3 bases, with 13 bases remaining between them. This CDR3 contains 13 residues. Germline CDR1 SGHTA, CDR2 FQGTGA. CDR3: CASNFGGGYEQYF. Here the CDR3 DNA reads TGTGCCAGCAACTTTGGGGGAGGCTACGAGCAGTACTTC.